These T cell receptor beta chains were read from a single sample in a study of cytomegalovirus exposure and HLA in healthy donors. Method: immunoSEQ multiplex PCR; TCRdb's copy keeps in-frame clones and lacks some. The sample has some 130,000 clones, 55% to 75% seen once. The sequenced sample consisted of PBMCs. These receptors were collected from a man aged 25 to 40 in good health and CMV-seropositive. CDR3s include the opening cysteine and the closing phenylalanine or tryptophan. A D gene is named only where the DNA matches it firmly. Clone sizes are given selectively: once, few, many, or a class where the clone is expanded.

J | size | D | V | DNA | CDR3
TRBJ2-7 | NA | TRBD2 | TRBV6-1 | TGTGCCAGCACCGAGACAGCGGGAGGCTACGAGCAGTACTTC | CASTETAGGYEQYF
TRBJ1-5 | NA | TRBD1 | TRBV4-1 | TGCGCCAGCAGCCAGCCAGACAGGGTCCGTCAGTCCCAGCATTTT | CASSQPDRVRQSQHF
TRBJ2-3 | NA | NA | TRBV5-1 | TGCGCCAGCAGCCGAGGAGAGTCCCTAGAGGAGTATTTT | CASSRGESLEEYF
TRBJ2-5 | NA | TRBD2 | TRBV6-1 | TGTGCCAGCAGTGTACGGACTAGCGGAACGAAAGAGACCCAGTACTTC | CASSVRTSGTKETQYF
TRBJ1-2 | NA | TRBD1 | TRBV27 | TGTGCCAGCAGTAAGGACAGGGGGGATGGCTACACCTTC | CASSKDRGDGYTF
TRBJ2-3 | NA | TRBD1 | TRBV28 | TGTGCCAGTATGACAGGGATGAGCACAGATACGCAGTATTTT | CASMTGMSTDTQYF
TRBJ2-1 | few | NA | TRBV5-1 | TGCGCCAGCAGCTTCCGGACAGCCTACAATGAGCAGTTCTTC | CASSFRTAYNEQFF
TRBJ2-1 | NA | TRBD2 | TRBV19 | TGTGCCTCGGGGGTAGCGGGAGAGGTTGAGCAGTTCTTC | CASGVAGEVEQFF
TRBJ1-2 | NA | TRBD1 | TRBV7-9 | TGTGCCAGCAGCGAAGTGGACAGGGCCGACTATGGCTACACCTTC | CASSEVDRADYGYTF
TRBJ2-5 | few | NA | TRBV29-1 | TGCAGCGTTGGGGGCTTGGGAGAGACCCAGTACTTC | CSVGGLGETQYF
TRBJ1-1 | NA | TRBD1 | TRBV10-3 | TGTGCCATTACCGGGACAGCGAACACTGAAGCTTTCTTT | CAITGTANTEAFF
TRBJ1-1 | NA | NA | TRBV7-2 | TGTGCCAGCAGCTTAGGACCAGGCAACACTGAAGCTTTCTTT | CASSLGPGNTEAFF
TRBJ2-7 | NA | NA | TRBV28 | TGTGCCAGCAGTTTTGACGGGTACTCCTACGAGCAGTACTTC | CASSFDGYSYEQYF
TRBJ1-2 | NA | TRBD1 | TRBV18 | TGTGCCAGCTCACCACCTACAGGGGACTTTGGCTACACCTTC | CASSPPTGDFGYTF
TRBJ1-2 | NA | TRBD1 | TRBV4-2 | TGTGCCAGCAGCCTAGGACAGGGAGGTGGCTACACCTTC | CASSLGQGGGYTF
TRBJ1-4 | NA | NA | TRBV5-1 | TGCGCCAGCAGCTTAGGGGGAACTAATGAAAAACTGTTTTTT | CASSLGGTNEKLFF
TRBJ1-2 | few | NA | TRBV28 | TGTGCCAGCAGTCCCGGACTCTATGGCTACACCTTC | CASSPGLYGYTF
TRBJ2-2 | NA | NA | TRBV5-4 | TGTGCCAGCAGCTTGTACGGGGATACCTGGACCGGGGAGCTGTTTTTT | CASSLYGDTWTGELFF
TRBJ1-1 | NA | TRBD1 | TRBV2 | TGTGCCAGCAGTGGAACAGGGGGGTCCCCTGAAGCTTTCTTT | CASSGTGGSPEAFF
TRBJ2-7 | NA | NA | TRBV27 | TGTGCCAGCAGCCTTTACGGGAGTCACGAGCAGTACTTC | CASSLYGSHEQYF
TRBJ2-5 | NA | NA | TRBV28 | TGTGCCAGCACCACTACCTTCGGTGCCCAAGAGACCCAGTACTTC | CASTTTFGAQETQYF
TRBJ1-1 | few | TRBD1 | TRBV6-1 | TGTGCCAGCAGTGCCTCAGGGGGCCGCACTGAAGCTTTCTTT | CASSASGGRTEAFF
TRBJ2-1 | few | NA | TRBV4-3 | TGCGCCAGCAGCCAAGCCACGGGGGGCGGGGGCCGGTCTATCAATGAGCAGTTCTTC | CASSQATGGGGRSINEQFF
TRBJ1-4 | NA | NA | TRBV30 | TGTGCCTGGAGTGTACGGGGGTGGGAACTGTTTTTT | CAWSVRGWELFF
TRBJ2-7 | few | NA | TRBV27 | TGTGCCAGTAGTTTTACCGGGATAACCATCGAGCAGTACTTC | CASSFTGITIEQYF
TRBJ1-3 | NA | NA | TRBV19 | TGTGCCAGTAGTATAGAGGCAGGGCAAGGAAACACCATATATTTT | CASSIEAGQGNTIYF
TRBJ2-1 | NA | TRBD2 | TRBV7-3 | TGTGCCAGCAGCCGGACTAGCGGTTACAATGAGCAGTTCTTC | CASSRTSGYNEQFF
TRBJ2-1 | few | NA | TRBV2 | TGTGCCAGCAGTGAACAGGGTAGACCAAGCTCCTACAATGAGCAGTTCTTC | CASSEQGRPSSYNEQFF
TRBJ2-3 | once | NA | TRBV5-1 | TGCGCCAGCAGCTTGGTAGGCAGGGGTACAGATACGCAGTATTTT | CASSLVGRGTDTQYF
TRBJ1-2 | once | TRBD1 | TRBV5-1 | TGCGCCAGCAGCTTGGCCAGGGGGAGGTCCTATGGCTACACCTTC | CASSLARGRSYGYTF
TRBJ2-7 | NA | NA | TRBV27 | TGTGCCAGCAGTTTATACTACTCCTACGAGCAGTACTTC | CASSLYYSYEQYF
TRBJ2-7 | few | NA | TRBV5-1 | TGCGCCAGCAGCTTGGGGACCGAGGGGGCCTACGAGCAGTACTTC | CASSLGTEGAYEQYF
TRBJ1-6 | NA | NA | TRBV5-1 | TGCGCCAGCAGCTTCCGGGTGGGGGCGAGGAATTCACCCCTCCACTTT | CASSFRVGARNSPLHF
TRBJ2-1 | NA | NA | TRBV7-3 | TGTGCCAGCAGCTCACCGGACAGTTACAATGAGCAGTTCTTC | CASSSPDSYNEQFF
TRBJ2-7 | NA | NA | TRBV9 | TGTGCCAGCAGCTTAACCGGGACAGTCGGCGGGGAACGGCAGTACTTC | CASSLTGTVGGERQYF
TRBJ1-1 | few | NA | TRBV5-6 | TGTGCCAGCAGCTTTCCCCCGGGGAACACTGAAGCTTTCTTT | CASSFPPGNTEAFF
TRBJ2-3 | NA | TRBD2 | TRBV9 | TGTGCCAGCAGCGGCGGGGGGGCGGGAGGTGCAGATACGCAGTATTTT | CASSGGGAGGADTQYF
TRBJ1-2 | NA | NA | TRBV18 | TGTGCCAGCTCACCTGCGGAAGCTAACTATGGCTACACCTTC | CASSPAEANYGYTF
TRBJ2-1 | once | TRBD2 | TRBV28 | TGTGCCAGCAGTTTATCACTGGGACTAGCCCTTCTGGATGAGCAGTTCTTC | CASSLSLGLALLDEQFF
TRBJ1-3 | NA | TRBD1 | TRBV28 | TGTGCCAGCAGTTTAAAGAGGACAGGGGGTGTGGGAATATATTTT | CASSLKRTGGVGIYF
TRBJ2-7 | NA | NA | TRBV4-2 | TGTGCCAGCAGCCCCCGGGACTGGGGCTCCTACGAGCAGTACTTC | CASSPRDWGSYEQYF
TRBJ2-7 | NA | TRBD1 | TRBV5-1 | TGCGCCAGCAGCCTGGGACAGGGGGCTTACGAGCAGTACTTC | CASSLGQGAYEQYF
TRBJ2-7 | NA | NA | TRBV19 | TGTGCCAGTAGTATAGCGGAGGGGCCTTACTCCTACGAGCAGTACTTC | CASSIAEGPYSYEQYF
TRBJ2-7 | NA | NA | TRBV28 | TGTGCCAGCAGTTTGCGCAACTCCTACGAGCAGTACTTC | CASSLRNSYEQYF
TRBJ2-1 | NA | NA | TRBV7-2 | TGTGCCAGCAGCCCCAGACAGCCTTACAATGAGCAGTTCTTC | CASSPRQPYNEQFF
TRBJ2-7 | NA | TRBD2 | TRBV5-4 | TGTGCCAGCAGCGTTACTAGCGGGAGGGCGACATACGAGCAGTACTTC | CASSVTSGRATYEQYF
TRBJ1-5 | once | NA | TRBV7-8 | TGTGCCAGCAGCCGAGAGATGGGACACCAGGATCAGCCCCAGCATTTT | CASSREMGHQDQPQHF
TRBJ2-7 | few | TRBD1 | TRBV4-1 | TGCGCCAGCAGCCCCCGGGACAGGGTACGGGAGCAGTACTTC | CASSPRDRVREQYF
TRBJ2-7 | NA | TRBD1 | TRBV6-5 | TGTGCCAGCAGTAAGGGACAGGGTTGGATGGTCGAGCAGTACTTC | CASSKGQGWMVEQYF
TRBJ1-5 | NA | TRBD1 | TRBV6-1 | TGTGCCAGCAGTCTGACAGGGATCAATCAGCCCCAGCATTTT | CASSLTGINQPQHF
TRBJ1-1 | NA | NA | TRBV9 | TGTGCCAGCAGCGTAGCCAGGGGCACTGAAGCTTTCTTT | CASSVARGTEAFF
TRBJ2-1 | NA | NA | TRBV6-5 | TGTGCCAGCAGAGGAGCTGAGACTAGTGGTGAGCAGTTCTTC | CASRGAETSGEQFF
TRBJ2-7 | NA | NA | TRBV6-5 | TGTGCCAGCAGCAAGAGGCAGGACTTCTCCTACGAGCAGTACTTC | CASSKRQDFSYEQYF
TRBJ1-3 | NA | TRBD1 | TRBV6-6 | TGTGCCAGCAGTTACTCGTTCACAGGGGACGGAAACACCATATATTTT | CASSYSFTGDGNTIYF
TRBJ2-1 | few | TRBD2 | TRBV19 | TGTGCCAGTAGTGCTGCCGGACTAGCGGGAGTGAATGAGCAGTTCTTC | CASSAAGLAGVNEQFF
TRBJ2-1 | NA | NA | TRBV28 | TGTGCCAGCAGTTTTTCTCCGGGATCCTACAATGAGCAGTTCTTC | CASSFSPGSYNEQFF
TRBJ2-5 | NA | NA | TRBV5-4 | TGTGCCAGCAGCTTGCTGGCAGGGGCGTACCAAGAGACCCAGTACTTC | CASSLLAGAYQETQYF
TRBJ2-7 | NA | TRBD2 | TRBV29-1 | TGCAGCGTTGGGCCAGCGGGAGATTCGGGCGAGCAGTACTTC | CSVGPAGDSGEQYF
TRBJ2-2 | NA | NA | TRBV27 | TGTGCCAGCACCCTCACTGGACTCTTCACCGGGGAGCTGTTTTTT | CASTLTGLFTGELFF
TRBJ1-5 | NA | NA | TRBV5-1 | TGCGCCAGCAGCTTGAATCAGGGTACGCAGCCCCAGCATTTT | CASSLNQGTQPQHF